The subject of this entry is one TCR beta chain. V gave up 0 bases and J gave up 5 bases; unmatched junction bases: 9. The CDR3 is 16 amino acids. Germline V gives CDR1 LGHNT, CDR2 FRNRAP. This entry comes from a study of shared clonotypes between healthy human individuals. Clones were read by immunoSEQ multiplex PCR, and TCRdb kept only the in-frame ones, dropping some. The repertoire consists of approximately 710,000 clones, with 90% occurring once and the leading ten covering 34%. This TCR was recovered from a man between 18 and 29 years old in good health. Some clones in this sample may be carry-over from other donors' samples. V and J are TRBV12-5 and TRBJ2-5, with 7 bases identical to TRBD1. Sequences were obtained from memory CD8+ T cells from PBMCs. Subset indicated: CD45RO+ cells pooled with CCR7-negative TemRA cells. The CDR3 sequence: CASGLVEAGGGETQYF. For the CDR3, the DNA is TGTGCTAGTGGTTTGGTAGAGGCAGGGGGTGGGGAGACCCAGTACTTC.